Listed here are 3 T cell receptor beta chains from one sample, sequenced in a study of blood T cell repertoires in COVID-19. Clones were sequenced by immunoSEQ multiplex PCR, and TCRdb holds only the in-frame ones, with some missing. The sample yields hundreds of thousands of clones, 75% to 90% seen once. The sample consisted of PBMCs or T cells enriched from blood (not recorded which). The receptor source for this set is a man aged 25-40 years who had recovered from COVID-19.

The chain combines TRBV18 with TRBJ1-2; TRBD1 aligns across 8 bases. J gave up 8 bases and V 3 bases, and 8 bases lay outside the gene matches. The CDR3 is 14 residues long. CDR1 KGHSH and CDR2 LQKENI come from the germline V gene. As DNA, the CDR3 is TGTGCCAGCTCACCCAGCCAGGGGGCGATGGGCTACACCTTC. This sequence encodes CASSPSQGAMGYTF.

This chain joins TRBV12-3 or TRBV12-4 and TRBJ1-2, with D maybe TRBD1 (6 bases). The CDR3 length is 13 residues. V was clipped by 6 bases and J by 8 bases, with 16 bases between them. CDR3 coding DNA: TGTGCCAGCAGCTTGCGAAACAGGGAAGGCTACACCTTC. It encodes CASSLRNREGYTF.

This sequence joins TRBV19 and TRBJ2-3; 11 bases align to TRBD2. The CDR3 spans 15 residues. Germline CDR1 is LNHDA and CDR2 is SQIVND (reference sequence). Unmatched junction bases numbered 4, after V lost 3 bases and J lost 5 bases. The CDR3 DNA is TGTGCCAGTAGTATCGTGGGACTAGCGGAAGATACGCAGTATTTT. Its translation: CASSIVGLAEDTQYF.